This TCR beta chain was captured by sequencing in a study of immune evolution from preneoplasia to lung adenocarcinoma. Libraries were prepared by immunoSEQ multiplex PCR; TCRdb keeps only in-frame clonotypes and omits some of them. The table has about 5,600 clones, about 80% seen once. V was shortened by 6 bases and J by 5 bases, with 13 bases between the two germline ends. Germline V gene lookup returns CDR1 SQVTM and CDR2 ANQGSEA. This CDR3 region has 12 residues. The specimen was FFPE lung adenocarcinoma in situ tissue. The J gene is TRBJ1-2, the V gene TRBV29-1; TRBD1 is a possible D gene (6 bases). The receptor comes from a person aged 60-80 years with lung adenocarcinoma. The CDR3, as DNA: TGCAGCGTAGAGTCGGGGGCGTATGGCTACACCTTC. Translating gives CSVESGAYGYTF.